This entry is about one T cell receptor beta chain. The antigen remains undetermined. A junction end diverges from the germline sequence, so it may reflect a read error. The table came from immunoSEQ multiplex PCR; TCRdb's copy has only in-frame clones and leaves some out. The sample lists some 30,000 clones; 79% were seen once. The data originate from a study of radiotherapy plus CTLA-4 blockade in lung cancer. Turning to the study itself: In less than 20% of patients, objective responses were seen; roughly 30% had disease control.

Germline V gene data show CDR1 as SNHLY and CDR2 as FYNNEI. This CDR3 region has 14 residues. Patients with chemo-refractory metastatic non-small-cell lung cancer received focal radiation plus CTLA-4 blockade with ipilimumab. Study results and caveats: Early blood T cell clone dynamics, with interferon-beta, were reported to best predict response. Once radiotherapy plus ipilimumab had been given, TCR clones derived from tumor expanded in blood.

Source: peripheral blood, taken from a patient treated with radiotherapy plus ipilimumab. This clonotype originated in a human donor with non-small cell lung cancer that progressed on radiotherapy plus ipilimumab. This chain connects TRBV2 to TRBJ1-1, with D perhaps matching TRBD1 (5 bases). CDR3 sequence (DNA): TGTGCCAGCAGTTCCGGGGGTTTGGACACTGAAGCTTTTTTT. Translation: CASSSGGLDTEAFF.